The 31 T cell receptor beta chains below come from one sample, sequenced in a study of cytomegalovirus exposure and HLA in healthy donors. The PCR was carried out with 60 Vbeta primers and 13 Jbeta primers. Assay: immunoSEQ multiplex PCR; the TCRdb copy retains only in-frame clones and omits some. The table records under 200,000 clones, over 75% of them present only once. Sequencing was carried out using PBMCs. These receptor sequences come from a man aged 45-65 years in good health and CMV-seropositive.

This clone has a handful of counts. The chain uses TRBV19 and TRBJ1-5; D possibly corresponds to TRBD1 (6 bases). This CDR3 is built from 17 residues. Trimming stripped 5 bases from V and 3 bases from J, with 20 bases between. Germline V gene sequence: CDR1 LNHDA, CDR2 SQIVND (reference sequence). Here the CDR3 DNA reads TGTGCCAGTAGTCGGCCCCCGGGACAAGCCAACAATCAGCCCCAGCATTTT. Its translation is CASSRPPGQANNQPQHF.

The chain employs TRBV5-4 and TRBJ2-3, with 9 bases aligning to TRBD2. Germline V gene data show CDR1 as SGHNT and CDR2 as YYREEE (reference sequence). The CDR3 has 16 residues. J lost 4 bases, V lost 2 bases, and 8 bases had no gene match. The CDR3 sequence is CASSFPTAGGADTQYF. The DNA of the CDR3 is TGTGCCAGCAGCTTCCCCACAGCGGGGGGTGCAGATACGCAGTATTTT.

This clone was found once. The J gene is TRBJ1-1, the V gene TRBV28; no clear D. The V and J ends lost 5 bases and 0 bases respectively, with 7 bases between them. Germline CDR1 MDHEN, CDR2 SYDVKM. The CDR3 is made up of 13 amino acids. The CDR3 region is CASSTTVNTEAFF. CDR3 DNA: TGTGCCAGCAGTACGACTGTGAACACTGAAGCTTTCTTT.

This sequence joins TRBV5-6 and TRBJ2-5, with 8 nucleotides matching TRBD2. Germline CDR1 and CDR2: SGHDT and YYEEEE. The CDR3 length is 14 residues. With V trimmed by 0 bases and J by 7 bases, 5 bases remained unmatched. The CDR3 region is CASSLAGGAGTQYF. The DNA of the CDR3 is TGTGCCAGCAGCTTGGCGGGGGGGGCGGGGACCCAGTACTTC.

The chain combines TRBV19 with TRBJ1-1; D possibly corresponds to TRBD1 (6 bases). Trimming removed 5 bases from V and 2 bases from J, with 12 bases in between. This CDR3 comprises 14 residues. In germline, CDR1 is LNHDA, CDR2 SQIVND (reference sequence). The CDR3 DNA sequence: TGTGCCAGTAGTTTGGGCAGGGGAAACACTGAAGCTTTCTTT. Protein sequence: CASSLGRGNTEAFF.

This CDR3 is CASSFSLSGRSYEQYF. CDR3 nucleotide sequence: TGTGCCAGCAGCTTCAGTTTGTCAGGAAGATCCTACGAGCAGTACTTC. The chain employs TRBV5-5 and TRBJ2-7; D unresolved. Germline CDR1 reads SGHKS; CDR2 reads YYEKEE (reference sequence). Trimming cost V 2 bases and J 1 base, with 16 bases left between them. The CDR3 covers 16 residues.

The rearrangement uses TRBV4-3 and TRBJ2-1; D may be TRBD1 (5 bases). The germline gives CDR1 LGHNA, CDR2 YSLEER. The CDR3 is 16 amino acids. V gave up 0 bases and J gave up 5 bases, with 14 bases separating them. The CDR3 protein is CASSQDGADINNEQFF. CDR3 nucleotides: TGCGCCAGCAGCCAAGATGGGGCAGATATTAACAATGAGCAGTTCTTC.

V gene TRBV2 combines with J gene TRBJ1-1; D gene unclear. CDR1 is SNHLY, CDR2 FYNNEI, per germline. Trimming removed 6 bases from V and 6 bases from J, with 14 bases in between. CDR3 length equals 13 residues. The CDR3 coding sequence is TGTGCCAGCAGGGGTGGTCCAGGTTCTGAAGCTTTCTTT. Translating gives CASRGGPGSEAFF.

CDR3 in amino acids: CASSFGRPSYEQYV. The CDR3 DNA reads as TGTGCCAGCAGTTTCGGGAGGCCCTCCTACGAGCAGTACGTC. The chain is built from TRBV28 and TRBJ2-7; 7 nucleotides match TRBD2. CDR1 and CDR2 (germline): MDHEN, SYDVKM. CDR3 length: 14 amino acids. V was clipped by 3 bases and J by 0 bases; unmatched bases: 2.

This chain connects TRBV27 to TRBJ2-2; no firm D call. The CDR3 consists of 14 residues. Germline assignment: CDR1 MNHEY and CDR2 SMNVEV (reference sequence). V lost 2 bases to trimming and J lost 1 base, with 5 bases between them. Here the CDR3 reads CASSLVRNTGELFF. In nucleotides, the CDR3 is TGTGCCAGCAGTTTAGTCAGGAACACCGGGGAGCTGTTTTTT.

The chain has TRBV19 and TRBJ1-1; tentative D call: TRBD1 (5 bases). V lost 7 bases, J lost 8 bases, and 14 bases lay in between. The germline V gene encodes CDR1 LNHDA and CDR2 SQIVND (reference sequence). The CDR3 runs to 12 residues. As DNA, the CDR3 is TGTGCCAGTAACGTGGCTGACAGAGAAGCTTTCTTT. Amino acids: CASNVADREAFF.

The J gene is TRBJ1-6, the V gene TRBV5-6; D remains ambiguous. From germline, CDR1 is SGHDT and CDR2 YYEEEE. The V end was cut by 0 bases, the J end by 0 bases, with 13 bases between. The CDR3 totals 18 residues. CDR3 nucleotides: TGTGCCAGCAGCTTGGGACTCACGACGAGCTCCTATAATTCACCCCTCCACTTT. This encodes CASSLGLTTSSYNSPLHF.

DNA for the CDR3: TGTGCCAGCAGCCCGGGGGGTGGCACAGATACGCAGTATTTT. This translates into CASSPGGGTDTQYF. The chain has TRBV5-6 and TRBJ2-3; 7 bases fit TRBD2. This CDR3 has 14 residues. In germline, CDR1 is SGHDT, CDR2 YYEEEE. V shed 4 bases, J shed 1 base, and the junction held 3 bases outside the gene matches.

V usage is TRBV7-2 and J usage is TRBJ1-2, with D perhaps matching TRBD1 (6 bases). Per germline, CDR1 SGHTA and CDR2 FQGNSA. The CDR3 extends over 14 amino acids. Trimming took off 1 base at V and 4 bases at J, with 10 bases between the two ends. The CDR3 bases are TGTGCCAGCAGCTTAGAGGACAGAGTCTATGGCTACACCTTC. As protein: CASSLEDRVYGYTF.

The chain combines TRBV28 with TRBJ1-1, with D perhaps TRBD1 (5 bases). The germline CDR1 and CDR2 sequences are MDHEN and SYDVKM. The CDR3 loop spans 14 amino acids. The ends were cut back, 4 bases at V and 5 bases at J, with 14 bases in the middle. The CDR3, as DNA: TGTGCCAGCAGTTCGGGGGGGATAATGACTGAAGCTTTCTTT. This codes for CASSSGGIMTEAFF.

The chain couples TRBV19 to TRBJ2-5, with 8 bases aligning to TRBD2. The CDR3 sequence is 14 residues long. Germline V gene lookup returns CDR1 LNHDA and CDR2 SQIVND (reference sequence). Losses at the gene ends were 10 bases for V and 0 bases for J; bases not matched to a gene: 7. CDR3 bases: TGTGCCACCTCAGCGGGGGCCTACCAAGAGACCCAGTACTTC. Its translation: CATSAGAYQETQYF. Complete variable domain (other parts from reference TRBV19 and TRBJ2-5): DGGITQSPKYLFRKEGQNVTLSCEQNLNHDAMYWYRQDPGQGLRLIYYSQIVNDFQKGDIAEGYSVSREKKESFPLTVTSAQKNPTAFYLCATSAGAYQETQYFGPGTRLLVL.

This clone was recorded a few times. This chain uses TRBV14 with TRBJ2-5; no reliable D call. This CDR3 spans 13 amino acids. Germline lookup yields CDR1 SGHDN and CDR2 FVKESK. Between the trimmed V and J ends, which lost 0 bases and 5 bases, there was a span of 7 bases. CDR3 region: CASSQDFGETQYF. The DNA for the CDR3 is TGTGCCAGCAGCCAAGATTTCGGGGAGACCCAGTACTTC. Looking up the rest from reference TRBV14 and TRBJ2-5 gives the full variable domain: EAGVTQFPSHSVIEKGQTVTLRCDPISGHDNLYWYRRVMGKEIKFLLHFVKESKQDESGMPNNRFLAERTGGTYSTLKVQPAELEDSGVYFCASSQDFGETQYFGPGTRLLVL.

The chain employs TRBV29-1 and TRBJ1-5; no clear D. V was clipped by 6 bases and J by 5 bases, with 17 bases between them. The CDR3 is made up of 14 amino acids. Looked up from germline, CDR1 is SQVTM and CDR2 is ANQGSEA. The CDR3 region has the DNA TGCAGCGTGCGGGAGGGCGGTTCTGATCAGCCCCAGCATTTT. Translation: CSVREGGSDQPQHF.

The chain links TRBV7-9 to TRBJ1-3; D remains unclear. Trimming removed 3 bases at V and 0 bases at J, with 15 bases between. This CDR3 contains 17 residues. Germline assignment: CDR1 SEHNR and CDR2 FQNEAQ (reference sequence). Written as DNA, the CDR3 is TGTGCCAGCAGCTTCCAGTTAACCTCGTACTCTGGAAACACCATATATTTT. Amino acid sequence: CASSFQLTSYSGNTIYF.

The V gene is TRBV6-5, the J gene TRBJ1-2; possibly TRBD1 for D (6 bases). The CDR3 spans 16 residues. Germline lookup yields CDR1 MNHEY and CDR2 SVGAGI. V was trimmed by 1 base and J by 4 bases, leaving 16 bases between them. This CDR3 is CASSYYNRVSSYGYTF. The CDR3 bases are TGTGCCAGCAGTTACTATAACAGGGTTTCGAGCTATGGCTACACCTTC.

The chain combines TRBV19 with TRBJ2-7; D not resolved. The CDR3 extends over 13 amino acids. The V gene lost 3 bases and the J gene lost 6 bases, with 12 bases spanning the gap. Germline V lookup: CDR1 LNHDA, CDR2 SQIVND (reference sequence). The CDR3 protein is CASSIGLGSEQYV. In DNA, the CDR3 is TGTGCCAGTAGTATTGGGTTGGGCTCCGAGCAGTACGTC.

The CDR3 coding sequence is TGTTCCAGCAGCCCTAGGACTAGCGGGGGGCGGGAAGGCGAGCAGTACGTC. Translating it yields CSSSPRTSGGREGEQYV. The rearrangement joins TRBV7-9 to TRBJ2-7; TRBD2 aligns across 14 bases. The CDR3 has 17 residues. CDR1 is SEHNR, CDR2 FQNEAQ, per germline (reference sequence).

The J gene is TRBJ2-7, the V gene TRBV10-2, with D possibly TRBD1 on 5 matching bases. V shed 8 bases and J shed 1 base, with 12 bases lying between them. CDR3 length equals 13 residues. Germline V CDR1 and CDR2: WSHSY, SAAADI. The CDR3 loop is CASSRSGSYEQYF. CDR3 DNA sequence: TGCGCCAGCTCCCGGTCAGGGTCCTACGAGCAGTACTTC.

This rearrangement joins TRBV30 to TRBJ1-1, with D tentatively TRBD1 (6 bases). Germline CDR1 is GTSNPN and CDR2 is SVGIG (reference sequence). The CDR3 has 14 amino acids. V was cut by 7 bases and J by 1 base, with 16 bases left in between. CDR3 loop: CALQGASANTEAFF. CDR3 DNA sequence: TGTGCCTTACAGGGTGCGTCGGCGAACACTGAAGCTTTCTTT.

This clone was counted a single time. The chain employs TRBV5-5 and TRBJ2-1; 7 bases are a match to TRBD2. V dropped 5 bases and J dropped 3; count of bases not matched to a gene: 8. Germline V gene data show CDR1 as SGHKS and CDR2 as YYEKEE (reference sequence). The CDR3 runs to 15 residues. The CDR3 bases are TGTGCCAGCAGACCCTACGGACTAGACTACAATGAGCAGTTCTTC. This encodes CASRPYGLDYNEQFF.

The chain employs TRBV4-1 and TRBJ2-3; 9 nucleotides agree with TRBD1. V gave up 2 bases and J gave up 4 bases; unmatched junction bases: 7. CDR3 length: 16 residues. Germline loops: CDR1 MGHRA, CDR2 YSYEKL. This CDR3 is CASSQTGTGIADTQYF. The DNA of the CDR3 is TGCGCCAGCAGCCAAACCGGGACAGGGATCGCAGATACGCAGTATTTT.

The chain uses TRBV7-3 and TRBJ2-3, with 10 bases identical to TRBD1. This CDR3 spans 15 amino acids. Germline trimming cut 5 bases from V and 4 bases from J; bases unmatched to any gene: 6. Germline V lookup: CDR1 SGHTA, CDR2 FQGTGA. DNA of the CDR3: TGTGCCAGCAGCCCGCCGGGACAGGGGTCAGATACGCAGTATTTT. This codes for CASSPPGQGSDTQYF.

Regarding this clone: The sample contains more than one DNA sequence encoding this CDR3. CDR3 coding DNA: TGTGCCAGCAGTTACTCTAGGCAGGGTAACACTGAAGCTTTCTTT. Its translation: CASSYSRQGNTEAFF. This chain uses TRBV6-5 with TRBJ1-1, with a weak D call TRBD1 (5 bases). This CDR3 region has 15 residues. Germline V gene sequence: CDR1 MNHEY, CDR2 SVGAGI. Between the trimmed V and J ends, which lost 0 bases and 2 bases, there was a span of 10 bases.

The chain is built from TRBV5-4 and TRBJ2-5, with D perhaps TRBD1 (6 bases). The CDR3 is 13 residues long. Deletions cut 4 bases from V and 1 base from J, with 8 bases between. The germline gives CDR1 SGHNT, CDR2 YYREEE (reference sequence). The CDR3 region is CASSRQVQETQYF. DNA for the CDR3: TGTGCCAGCAGCCGACAGGTCCAAGAGACCCAGTACTTC.

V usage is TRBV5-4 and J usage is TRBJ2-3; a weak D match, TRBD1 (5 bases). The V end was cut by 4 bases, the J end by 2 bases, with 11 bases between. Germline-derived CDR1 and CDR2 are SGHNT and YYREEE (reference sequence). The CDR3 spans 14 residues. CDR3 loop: CASSQQDPTDTQYF. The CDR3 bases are TGTGCCAGCAGCCAACAGGACCCCACAGATACGCAGTATTTT.

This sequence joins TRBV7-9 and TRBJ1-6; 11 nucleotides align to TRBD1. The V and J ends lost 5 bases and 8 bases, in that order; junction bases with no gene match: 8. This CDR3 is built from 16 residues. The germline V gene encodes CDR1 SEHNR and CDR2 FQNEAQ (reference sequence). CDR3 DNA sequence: TGTGCCAGCAGCGAGAGACGGACAGGGGGCTATTCACCCCTCCACTTT. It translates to CASSERRTGGYSPLHF. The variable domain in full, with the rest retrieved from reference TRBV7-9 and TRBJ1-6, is DTGVSQNPRHKITKRGQNVTFRCDPISEHNRLYWYRQTLGQGPEFLTYFQNEAQLEKSRLLSDRFSAERPKGSFSTLEIQRTEQGDSAMYLCASSERRTGGYSPLHFGNGTRLTVT.